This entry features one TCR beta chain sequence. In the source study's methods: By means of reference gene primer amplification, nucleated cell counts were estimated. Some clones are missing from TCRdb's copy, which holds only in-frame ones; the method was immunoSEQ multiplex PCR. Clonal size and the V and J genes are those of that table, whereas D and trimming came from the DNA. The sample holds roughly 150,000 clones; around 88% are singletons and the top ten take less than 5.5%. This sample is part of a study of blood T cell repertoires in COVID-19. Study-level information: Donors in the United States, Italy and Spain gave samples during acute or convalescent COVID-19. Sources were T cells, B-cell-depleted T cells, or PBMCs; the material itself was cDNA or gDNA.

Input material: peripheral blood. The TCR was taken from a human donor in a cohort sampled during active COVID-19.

The DNA for the CDR3 is TGTGCCAGCACCCCCTCCGGGACAGGGGGCACTGAAGCTTTCTTT. This gives the protein CASTPSGTGGTEAFF. The chain is built from TRBV28 and TRBJ1-1, with 11 bases aligning to TRBD1. Germline trimming cut 7 bases from V and 4 bases from J; bases unmatched to any gene: 8. The CDR3 consists of 15 residues. The germline gives CDR1 MDHEN, CDR2 SYDVKM.